This record covers a single TCR beta chain. No antigen is known for it. The sample originates from a study of CD8+CD57+ T cells in acquired aplastic anemia. About the study: Roughly 3.2 ug was the average amount of DNA from sorted CD4+ and CD8+ cells.

Before being chosen for sequencing, patients had shown CD8+CD57+ cell expansion by flow cytometry. CDR3 and TCR beta VDJ profiling relied on a genomic DNA template. MiXCR was run by TCRdb on the reads, yielding one entry per CDR3 protein. The sample lists 450,000 to 600,000 distinct CDR3 sequences, around a third occurring once. Findings and limits, study-wide: Statistical testing detected no significant gap in CD8+ Simpson's diversity between patients and controls.

The origin of this receptor is a human donor with aplastic anemia. The specimen sequenced was sorted CD4+, CD8+, or CD8+CD57+ T cells (not recorded which) from PBMCs.

The CDR3 loop is CSARSQTVYNEQFF. For the CDR3, the DNA is TGCAGTGCTCGAAGTCAAACCGTCTACAATGAGCAGTTCTTC. V gene TRBV20-1 combines with J gene TRBJ2-1, with D hard to call. Trimming removed 5 bases from V and 3 bases from J, with 14 bases in between. The CDR3 totals 14 residues. CDR1 and CDR2 from the germline V gene are DFQATT and SNEGSKA (reference sequence).